The 27 T cell receptor beta chains given below trace back to one sample, sequenced in a study of vaccination and CD4 T cells after COVID-19. Treatment reported: roughly 10-day PBMC culture with coronavirus spike peptide pools or control peptides (ViraFEST assay). These receptors' antigens are unknown. The Oncomine TCR Beta short-read assay was applied to DNA of cultured CD4+ T cells. TCRdb processed the PCR reads anew with MiXCR; each CDR3 protein has one entry. Here the sample spans approximately 21,000 distinct CDR3 sequences, less than 55% being singletons. The material sequenced was cultured CD4+ T cells from blood. All receptors derive from a human donor with COVID-19.

This clonotype has more than one count but fewer than ten. The rearrangement uses TRBV6-1 and TRBJ2-2; TRBD2 might be the D (6 bases). The length of the CDR3 is 15 residues. Germline V gene data show CDR1 as MNHNS and CDR2 as SASEGT. Trimming stripped 8 bases from V and 0 bases from J, with 13 bases between. The CDR3 reads CASQEGTANTGELFF. CDR3 nucleotides: TGTGCCAGCCAGGAGGGGACGGCGAACACCGGGGAGCTGTTTTTT.

This clonotype was recorded a few times. The chain uses TRBV25-1 and TRBJ2-7, with D perhaps TRBD2 (5 bases). Deletions cut 4 bases from V and 6 bases from J, with 16 bases between. The CDR3 covers 14 residues. The V gene's germline CDR1 is MGHDK and CDR2 SYGVNS. The CDR3 is CASSGPGLSGEQYF. Written as DNA, the CDR3 is TGTGCCAGCAGTGGCCCCGGGTTGAGCGGCGAGCAGTACTTC.

The chain couples TRBV19 to TRBJ1-2; D gene ambiguous. This CDR3 has 13 residues. CDR1 and CDR2 (germline): LNHDA, SQIVND (reference sequence). V dropped 6 bases and J dropped 5 bases, with 13 bases sitting between them. CDR3 nucleotides: TGTGCCAGTAGCCTCGGGGTTGAATATGGCTACACCTTC. Residues: CASSLGVEYGYTF.

The V gene is TRBV30, the J gene TRBJ2-3, with 14 positions matching TRBD2. The CDR3 is 16 amino acids. V lost 3 bases and J lost 6; bases outside the gene matches: 8. Germline V gives CDR1 GTSNPN, CDR2 SVGIG (reference sequence). Here the CDR3 reads CAWRGLAGGRGDTQYF. CDR3 nucleotide sequence: TGTGCCTGGAGAGGACTAGCGGGGGGACGGGGGGATACGCAGTATTTT.

Only a few counts were recorded for this clonotype. V gene TRBV20-1 combines with J gene TRBJ2-7; TRBD1 aligns across 9 bases. The germline gives CDR1 DFQATT, CDR2 SNEGSKA (reference sequence). The CDR3 length is 12 residues. V lost 6 bases, J lost 3 bases, and 3 bases stayed unmatched. Written as DNA, the CDR3 is TGCAGTGCGGGACAGGGCGACTACGAGCAGTACTTC. It translates to CSAGQGDYEQYF.

In this sample, this clonotype turned up a few times. The V call is TRBV28, the J call TRBJ1-6, with a tentative D call TRBD1 (6 bases). The germline gives CDR1 MDHEN, CDR2 SYDVKM. The CDR3 is 18 amino acids. The germline V and J ends were trimmed by 3 bases and 3 bases, with 18 bases remaining between them. The CDR3 loop reads CASSFSIKLDSYNSPLHF. CDR3 DNA: TGTGCCAGCAGTTTTAGTATTAAGCTGGACAGCTATAATTCACCCCTCCACTTT.

The V and J genes are TRBV7-2 and TRBJ1-2; D perhaps matches TRBD1 (6 bases). Trimming cost V 5 bases and J 2 bases, with 12 bases left between them. The CDR3 length is 14 residues. The germline V gene encodes CDR1 SGHTA and CDR2 FQGNSA. CDR3 amino acids: CASSERGQNYGYTF. The CDR3 nucleotides read TGTGCCAGCAGCGAAAGAGGACAGAACTATGGCTACACCTTC. The complete variable domain, with remaining parts taken from reference TRBV7-2 and TRBJ1-2, reads GAGVSQSPSNKVTEKGKDVELRCDPISGHTALYWYRQSLGQGLEFLIYFQGNSAPDKSGLPSDRFSAERTGGSVSTLTIQRTQQEDSAVYLCASSERGQNYGYTFGSGTRLTVV.

CDR3: CASSLPPTGSGTDTQYF. The DNA for the CDR3 is TGTGCCAGCAGCTTACCTCCGACAGGGTCGGGGACAGATACGCAGTATTTT. This chain links TRBV7-9 with TRBJ2-3, with TRBD1 matching 7 bases. Trimming removed 2 bases from V and 3 bases from J; junction bases left unmatched: 11. The CDR3 runs to 17 residues. CDR1 SEHNR and CDR2 FQNEAQ come from the germline V gene (reference sequence).

The rearrangement joins TRBV11-2 to TRBJ2-5, with 9 bases aligning to TRBD2. Looked up from germline, CDR1 is SGHAT and CDR2 is FQNNGV. J lost 7 bases, V lost 4 bases, and 13 bases had no gene match. The CDR3 sequence is 16 residues long. Written as DNA, the CDR3 is TGTGCCAGCAGCTGGGCCCGCCGTGAGCGGGGGGCGACCCAGTACTTC. This translates into CASSWARRERGATQYF. The full variable domain, in which reference TRBV11-2 and TRBJ2-5 provide the parts outside the CDR3, is EAGVAQSPRYKIIEKRQSVAFWCNPISGHATLYWYQQILGQGPKLLIQFQNNGVVDDSQLPKDRFSAERLKGVDSTLKIQPAKLEDSAVYLCASSWARRERGATQYFGPGTRLLVL.

The CDR3 sequence is CASRTGGDTGELFF. The DNA of the CDR3 is TGTGCCAGCAGGACAGGGGGTGACACCGGGGAGCTGTTTTTT. V gene TRBV25-1 combines with J gene TRBJ2-2, with 9 bases aligning to TRBD1. Germline CDR1 reads MGHDK; CDR2 reads SYGVNS. The CDR3 spans 14 residues. Trimming cost V 6 bases and J 3 bases; bases outside gene matches: 2. Full variable domain (rest looked up from reference TRBV25-1 and TRBJ2-2): EADIYQTPRYLVIGTGKKITLECSQTMGHDKMYWYQQDPGMELHLIHYSYGVNSTEKGDLSSESTVSRIRTEHFPLTLESARPSHTSQYLCASRTGGDTGELFFGEGSRLTVL.

The chain couples TRBV10-3 to TRBJ2-1; 7 nucleotides match TRBD1. This CDR3 has 13 amino acids. Germline V lookup: CDR1 ENHRY, CDR2 SYGVKD. Trimming cost V 4 bases and J 8 bases; bases outside gene matches: 5. The CDR3 here is CAISGDRNYEQFF. In nucleotides, the CDR3 is TGTGCCATCAGTGGGGACAGAAACTATGAGCAGTTCTTC.

The V call is TRBV6-5, the J call TRBJ2-7; 7 bases match TRBD1. CDR3 size: 15 residues. Germline V gene data show CDR1 as MNHEY and CDR2 as SVGAGI. V shed 0 bases and J 3 bases; nucleotides not matched to a gene: 5. The CDR3 is CASSYSSGGIYEQYF. The CDR3 DNA is TGTGCCAGCAGTTACTCGTCAGGGGGAATCTACGAGCAGTACTTC.

The V and J genes are TRBV10-2 and TRBJ1-5; the match to TRBD1 covers 9 bases. Germline V gene sequence: CDR1 WSHSY, CDR2 SAAADI. CDR3 length: 16 residues. Losses at the gene ends were 6 bases for V and 2 bases for J; bases not matched to a gene: 8. The CDR3 protein is CASRGEQGAGNQPQHF. CDR3 DNA: TGCGCCAGCAGGGGGGAACAGGGGGCGGGCAATCAGCCCCAGCATTTT.

V usage is TRBV7-2 and J usage is TRBJ1-1; D unresolved. Between the trimmed V and J ends, which lost 0 bases and 4 bases, there was a span of 9 bases. Germline V gene sequence: CDR1 SGHTA, CDR2 FQGNSA. The CDR3 loop spans 14 amino acids. The CDR3 DNA follows: TGTGCCAGCAGCTTAGCAGGGTACGGCACTGAAGCTTTCTTT. Protein product: CASSLAGYGTEAFF.

This clonotype was counted a few times. The V gene is TRBV20-1, the J gene TRBJ2-3, with D hard to call. CDR1 DFQATT and CDR2 SNEGSKA come from the germline V gene (reference sequence). The CDR3 sequence is 14 residues long. V was clipped by 6 bases and J by 1 base, with 14 bases between them. CDR3 sequence (DNA): TGCAGTGCCACCGCGAGTACCCGCACAGATACGCAGTATTTT. Amino acid sequence: CSATASTRTDTQYF.

A few counts support this clonotype. The rearrangement links TRBV10-3 to TRBJ1-2; D gene unclear. V lost 4 bases, J lost 4 bases, and 7 bases lay in between. Germline lookup yields CDR1 ENHRY and CDR2 SYGVKD. The CDR3 is 12 amino acids. The CDR3 protein is CAISAGVYGYTF. The CDR3 DNA reads TGTGCCATCAGTGCGGGAGTCTATGGCTACACCTTC.

The table lists this clonotype with a few counts. CDR3 coding DNA: TGTGCCAGCACCCCCGGCTTGGGCAGGGGTAGCGAAAAACTGTTTTTT. Encoded protein: CASTPGLGRGSEKLFF. The chain couples TRBV6-1 to TRBJ1-4, with a tentative D call TRBD1 (6 bases). The CDR3 length is 16 residues. Between the trimmed V and J ends, which lost 7 bases and 8 bases, there was a span of 23 bases. Germline lookup yields CDR1 MNHNS and CDR2 SASEGT.

The V gene is TRBV7-4, the J gene TRBJ2-7; D unclear. CDR1 is SGHVT, CDR2 SQSDAQ, per germline. CDR3 size: 14 residues. V shed 8 bases and J shed 0 bases, with 14 bases lying between them. The CDR3 spells CASSPLGNSYEQYF. CDR3 nucleotide sequence: TGTGCCAGCTCACCACTGGGCAACTCCTACGAGCAGTACTTC.

The CDR3 DNA reads TGCGCCAGCAGCTTGGACAGGGCCGGTAATTCACCCCTCCACTTT. The encoded protein is CASSLDRAGNSPLHF. The chain uses TRBV5-1 and TRBJ1-6; TRBD1 might be the D (6 bases). V was clipped by 0 bases and J by 6 bases, with 10 bases between them. CDR1 SGHRS and CDR2 YFSETQ come from the germline V gene. There are 15 residues in the CDR3.

The rearrangement uses TRBV15 and TRBJ2-7, with 7 bases matching TRBD1. CDR1 is LNHNV and CDR2 is YYDKDF in the germline V gene (reference sequence). Trimming cost V 1 base and J 12 bases; bases outside gene matches: 6. The CDR3 spans 12 residues. In nucleotides, the CDR3 is TGTGCCACCAGCAGAGGTCTGACAGGGCCGTACTTC. It translates to CATSRGLTGPYF.

This chain uses TRBV27 with TRBJ2-4; 8 bases match TRBD2. The J segment lost 12 bases and the V segment lost 5 bases, leaving 3 bases of the junction unmatched. CDR3 length: 11 residues. Germline CDR1 MNHEY, CDR2 SMNVEV (reference sequence). CDR3 protein: CASSGGGPQYF. In nucleotides, the CDR3 is TGTGCCAGCAGTGGCGGGGGGCCTCAGTACTTC.

The V and J genes are TRBV6-1 and TRBJ1-2; maybe TRBD1 (5 bases). V lost 6 bases to trimming and J lost 6 bases, with 14 bases between them. CDR1 is MNHNS, CDR2 SASEGT, per germline. This CDR3 is 13 amino acids long. The CDR3 here is CASRQPGTDGYTF. The CDR3 region has the DNA TGTGCCAGCAGACAACCCGGGACGGATGGCTACACCTTC.

The chain joins TRBV5-4 to TRBJ2-3; a weak D match, TRBD1 (5 bases). Germline CDR1 SGHNT, CDR2 YYREEE (reference sequence). The ends were cut back, 6 bases at V and 2 bases at J, with 10 bases in the middle. This CDR3 is built from 13 residues. The CDR3 coding sequence is TGTGCCAGCAAGACAGAATCCACAGATACGCAGTATTTT. Its translation is CASKTESTDTQYF.

The chain recombines TRBV5-1 with TRBJ2-5; weak D call: TRBD1 (6 bases). The CDR3 spans 13 residues. Trimming removed 5 bases from V and 2 bases from J, with 10 bases in between. Germline V lookup: CDR1 SGHRS, CDR2 YFSETQ. This CDR3 is CASSRTGQETQYF. The CDR3 coding sequence is TGCGCCAGCAGTCGCACAGGGCAAGAGACCCAGTACTTC.

The chain recombines TRBV19 with TRBJ2-1, with D perhaps being TRBD1 or TRBD2 (6 bases each). This CDR3 region has 15 residues. Between the trimmed V and J ends, which lost 4 bases and 4 bases, there was a span of 14 bases. CDR1 is LNHDA, CDR2 SQIVND, per germline (reference sequence). The CDR3 DNA reads TGTGCCAGTAGTAAGAGGGGGGTACGGTACAATGAGCAGTTCTTC. Its protein is CASSKRGVRYNEQFF. Supplemented by reference TRBV19 and TRBJ2-1, the full variable domain reads DGGITQSPKYLFRKEGQNVTLSCEQNLNHDAMYWYRQDPGQGLRLIYYSQIVNDFQKGDIAEGYSVSREKKESFPLTVTSAQKNPTAFYLCASSKRGVRYNEQFFGPGTRLTVL.

This chain joins TRBV19 and TRBJ2-7, with 10 bases fitting TRBD1. Looked up from germline, CDR1 is LNHDA and CDR2 is SQIVND (reference sequence). The CDR3 extends over 15 amino acids. V was clipped by 5 bases and J by 4 bases; unmatched bases: 8. The CDR3 DNA reads TGTGCCAGTAGTGCCGCCCGGGACAGGGGATACGAGCAGTACTTC. As protein: CASSAARDRGYEQYF. Supplemented by reference TRBV19 and TRBJ2-7, the full variable domain reads DGGITQSPKYLFRKEGQNVTLSCEQNLNHDAMYWYRQDPGQGLRLIYYSQIVNDFQKGDIAEGYSVSREKKESFPLTVTSAQKNPTAFYLCASSAARDRGYEQYFGPGTRLTVT.

This chain links TRBV6-1 with TRBJ1-6; 9 bases fit TRBD1. Trimming removed 7 bases from V and 6 bases from J; junction bases left unmatched: 13. CDR3 length: 17 residues. The germline V gene encodes CDR1 MNHNS and CDR2 SASEGT. In DNA, the CDR3 is TGTGCCAGCACTAAACGCACACAGGGGGCGCTTAATTCACCCCTCCACTTT. Translating it yields CASTKRTQGALNSPLHF.